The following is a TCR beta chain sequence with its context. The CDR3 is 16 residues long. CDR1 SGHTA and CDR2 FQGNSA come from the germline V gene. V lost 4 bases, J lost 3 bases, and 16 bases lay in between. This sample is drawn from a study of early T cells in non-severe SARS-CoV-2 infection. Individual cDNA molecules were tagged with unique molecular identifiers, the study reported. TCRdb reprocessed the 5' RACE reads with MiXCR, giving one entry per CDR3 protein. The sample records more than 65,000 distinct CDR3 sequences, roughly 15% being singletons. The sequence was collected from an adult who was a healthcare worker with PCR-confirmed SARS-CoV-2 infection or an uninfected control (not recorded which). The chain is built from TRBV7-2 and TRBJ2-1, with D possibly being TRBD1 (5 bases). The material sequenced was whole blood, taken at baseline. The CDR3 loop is CASSSPGSSLYNEQFF. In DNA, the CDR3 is TGTGCCAGCAGCTCGCCAGGGTCATCCCTCTACAATGAGCAGTTCTTC.